This passage covers 16 T cell receptor beta chains from one sample sequenced in a study of blood T cell repertoires in COVID-19. Sequencing was performed with immunoSEQ multiplex PCR; in TCRdb, only in-frame clones are kept and a portion is missing. Here the sample spans 150,000 or so clones, roughly 90% being singletons. Sequencing was done on a sample of PBMCs or T cells enriched from blood (not recorded which). The receptors stem from a man over 45 who had recovered from COVID-19.

The gene calls are TRBV5-1 and TRBJ1-4, with 7 nucleotides matching TRBD1. Germline CDR1 SGHRS, CDR2 YFSETQ. V lost 4 bases, J lost 4 bases, and 10 bases stayed unmatched. The CDR3 sequence is 16 residues long. This CDR3 is CASSPNPGTDNEKLFF. CDR3 sequence (DNA): TGCGCCAGCAGCCCGAACCCGGGGACAGATAATGAAAAACTGTTTTTT.

The CDR3 DNA reads TGTGCCAGCAGCTTAGCGGTGGGGCTACAGCCCCAGCATTTT. Translated: CASSLAVGLQPQHF. The chain uses TRBV7-8 and TRBJ1-5; TRBD1 is a possible D gene (5 bases). This CDR3 is built from 14 residues. Germline values: CDR1 SGHVS, CDR2 FQNEAQ. The ends were cut back, 0 bases at V and 7 bases at J, with 10 bases in the middle.

This sequence joins TRBV28 and TRBJ2-5; 10 nucleotides align to TRBD2. The CDR3 is made up of 15 amino acids. With V trimmed by 0 bases and J by 5 bases, 3 bases remained unmatched. Germline V gene data show CDR1 as MDHEN and CDR2 as SYDVKM. CDR3: CASSLWASGSETQYF. The CDR3 region has the DNA TGTGCCAGCAGTTTATGGGCTAGCGGGAGTGAGACCCAGTACTTC.

The chain joins TRBV5-5 to TRBJ1-1; TRBD1 matches at 12 bases. V shed 4 bases and J 3 bases; nucleotides not matched to a gene: 10. The germline gives CDR1 SGHKS, CDR2 YYEKEE (reference sequence). This CDR3 has 17 residues. DNA for the CDR3: TGTGCCAGCAGCCCATATATCGGGACAGGGGGCTACACTGAAGCTTTCTTT. The encoded protein is CASSPYIGTGGYTEAFF.

The chain couples TRBV7-3 to TRBJ2-2; the D gene is possibly TRBD2 (5 bases). Germline CDR1 reads SGHTA; CDR2 reads FQGTGA. Trimming took 5 bases from V and 4 from J, leaving 8 bases between them. The CDR3 runs to 13 residues. The CDR3 DNA reads TGTGCCAGCAGCCCGGCGGGCACCGGGGAGCTGTTTTTT. Residues: CASSPAGTGELFF.

V usage is TRBV30 and J usage is TRBJ1-5; a weak D match, TRBD1 (6 bases). CDR1 and CDR2 (germline): GTSNPN, SVGIG (reference sequence). Trimming removed 0 bases from V and 4 bases from J, with 7 bases in between. CDR3 length: 13 amino acids. CDR3 coding DNA: TGTGCCTGGAGTGTACAGGGAAATCAGCCCCAGCATTTT. Translated, it gives CAWSVQGNQPQHF. Full variable domain (missing parts from reference TRBV30 and TRBJ1-5): SQTIHQWPATLVQPVGSPLSLECTVEGTSNPNLYWYRQAAGRGLQLLFYSVGIGQISSEVPQNLSASRPQDRQFILSSKKLLLSDSGFYLCAWSVQGNQPQHFGDGTRLSIL.

V usage is TRBV7-6 and J usage is TRBJ1-5; D remains ambiguous. The germline gives CDR1 SGHVS, CDR2 FNYEAQ. The CDR3 spans 13 residues. The ends were cut back, 1 base at V and 7 bases at J, with 8 bases in the middle. The DNA of the CDR3 is TGTGCCAGCAGCTTAGTGGAGGGACAGCCCCAGCATTTT. As protein: CASSLVEGQPQHF. The full variable domain, its missing parts supplied by reference TRBV7-6 and TRBJ1-5, is GAGVSQSPRYKVTKRGQDVALRCDPISGHVSLYWYRQALGQGPEFLTYFNYEAQQDKSGLPNDRFSAERPEGSISTLTIQRTEQRDSAMYRCASSLVEGQPQHFGDGTRLSIL.

This chain uses TRBV7-9 with TRBJ2-3; maybe TRBD2 (6 bases). There are 14 residues in the CDR3. Germline V gives CDR1 SEHNR, CDR2 FQNEAQ (reference sequence). The ends were cut back, 3 bases at V and 5 bases at J, with 12 bases in the middle. CDR3 region: CASSLRGGIDTQYF. The CDR3 DNA reads TGTGCCAGCAGCTTGCGGGGAGGCATAGATACGCAGTATTTT.

This sequence joins TRBV18 and TRBJ2-1, with 11 bases lining up with TRBD2. Germline CDR1 KGHSH, CDR2 LQKENI. The CDR3 has 17 residues. V was clipped by 5 bases and J by 5 bases; unmatched bases: 11. The CDR3 region has the DNA TGTGCCAGCTCATCGACCAGAAATAGCGGGAGGGACAATGAGCAGTTCTTC. This gives the protein CASSSTRNSGRDNEQFF.

J is TRBJ1-1 and V is TRBV5-1; no reliable D call. CDR3 length: 13 residues. Trimming stripped 0 bases from V and 1 base from J, with 4 bases between. The germline V gene has CDR1 SGHRS and CDR2 YFSETQ. The CDR3: CASSLEPNTEAFF. In nucleotides, the CDR3 is TGCGCCAGCAGCTTGGAGCCGAACACTGAAGCTTTCTTT.

The chain has TRBV6-2 or TRBV6-3 and TRBJ1-1, with D possibly TRBD1 on 6 matching bases. The ends were cut back, 6 bases at V and 6 bases at J, with 11 bases in the middle. The germline gives CDR1 MNHEY, CDR2 SVGEGT. The CDR3 is 12 residues long. The CDR3 region is CASSLRTAEAFF. For the CDR3, the DNA is TGTGCCAGCAGCCTGAGGACAGCTGAAGCTTTCTTT.

V is TRBV7-2 and J is TRBJ2-3; the match to TRBD2 covers 10 bases. V shed 5 bases, J shed 5 bases, and the junction held 7 bases outside the gene matches. The germline gives CDR1 SGHTA, CDR2 FQGNSA. This CDR3 has 15 amino acids. In DNA form, the CDR3 reads TGTGCCAGCAGCCCCCAGCGGGGGGGCCGAGATACGCAGTATTTT. Its protein is CASSPQRGGRDTQYF.

This chain connects TRBV24-1 to TRBJ2-7; 11 positions match TRBD2. CDR1 is KGHDR and CDR2 is SFDVKD in the germline V gene. With V trimmed by 4 bases and J by 3 bases, 4 bases remained unmatched. CDR3 size: 15 residues. The CDR3 spells CATSEGTSGIYEQYF. Here the CDR3 DNA reads TGTGCCACCAGTGAAGGGACTAGCGGTATCTACGAGCAGTACTTC.

This clone came up a few times. This sequence joins TRBV18 and TRBJ1-2; possibly TRBD1 for D (6 bases). Germline loops: CDR1 KGHSH, CDR2 LQKENI. V gave up 3 bases and J gave up 8 bases, with 22 bases separating them. The CDR3 loop spans 16 amino acids. CDR3 in DNA: TGTGCCAGCTCACCGATGGCGTTGGCGGGGGGCGACGGCTACACCTTC. Protein product: CASSPMALAGGDGYTF.

J is TRBJ1-2 and V is TRBV24-1; D gene unclear. Trimming stripped 4 bases from V and 8 bases from J, with 10 bases between. In germline, CDR1 is KGHDR, CDR2 SFDVKD. This CDR3 region has 12 residues. As DNA, the CDR3 is TGTGCCACCAGTGAGACGGGTTGGGGCTACACCTTC. This encodes CATSETGWGYTF.

The chain links TRBV11-2 to TRBJ1-2, with a tentative D call TRBD1 (5 bases). The CDR3 has 13 residues. CDR1 is SGHAT, CDR2 FQNNGV, per germline. Trimming cost V 3 bases and J 3 bases, with 8 bases left between them. The chain's CDR3 is CASSFQGHYGYTF. The CDR3 nucleotides are TGTGCCAGCAGCTTTCAGGGCCACTATGGCTACACCTTC. The full variable domain, completed using reference TRBV11-2 and TRBJ1-2, is EAGVAQSPRYKIIEKRQSVAFWCNPISGHATLYWYQQILGQGPKLLIQFQNNGVVDDSQLPKDRFSAERLKGVDSTLKIQPAKLEDSAVYLCASSFQGHYGYTFGSGTRLTVV.